One T cell receptor (beta chain) is described in this entry. This sample was taken from a study of T cell changes during pregnancy in multiple sclerosis. TCRdb's copy holds only in-frame clones and misses some; the assay was immunoSEQ multiplex PCR. The sample shows some 120,000 clones, roughly 95% of them seen only once. There are 15 residues in the CDR3. The germline gives CDR1 SGHDT, CDR2 YYEEEE. Trimming cost V 0 bases and J 3 bases, with 12 bases left between them. The sequence was obtained from a female donor with multiple sclerosis, enrolled in a pregnancy study. The V call is TRBV5-6, the J call TRBJ1-1, with D possibly matching TRBD1 (5 bases). The source was peripheral blood, collected after pregnancy. This chain's CDR3 is CASSLARDPDTEAFF. The DNA for the CDR3 is TGTGCCAGCAGCTTGGCCAGGGATCCAGACACTGAAGCTTTCTTT.